Below are 22 T cell receptor beta chains sequenced from a single sample in a study of blood T cell repertoires in COVID-19. Some clones are missing from TCRdb's copy, which holds only in-frame ones; the method was immunoSEQ multiplex PCR. The sample lists roughly 350,000 clones; roughly 90% were seen once. Sequenced: PBMCs or T cells enriched from blood (not recorded which). Receptors originate from a woman in her 30s who had recovered from COVID-19.

This clone was counted once. The rearrangement uses TRBV30 and TRBJ2-7; 9 nucleotides align to TRBD1. The CDR3 loop spans 14 amino acids. V trimming: 2 bases; J trimming: 4 bases; junction bases outside the gene matches: 6. From germline, CDR1 is GTSNPN and CDR2 SVGIG (reference sequence). CDR3 region: CAWSLGQGYYEQYF. DNA of the CDR3: TGTGCCTGGAGTTTGGGACAGGGATATTACGAGCAGTACTTC.

This chain uses TRBV18 with TRBJ1-5; 8 bases match TRBD1. CDR1 and CDR2 (germline): KGHSH, LQKENI. The trim removed 6 bases at V and 3 bases at J, leaving 4 bases unmatched. The length of the CDR3 is 14 residues. The CDR3 loop reads CASSQQGDNQPQHF. CDR3 in DNA: TGTGCCAGCTCCCAACAGGGGGACAATCAGCCCCAGCATTTT. Full variable domain (remainder filled in from reference TRBV18 and TRBJ1-5): NAGVMQNPRHLVRRRGQEARLRCSPMKGHSHVYWYRQLPEEGLKFMVYLQKENIIDESGMPKERFSAEFPKEGPSILRIQQVVRGDSAAYFCASSQQGDNQPQHFGDGTRLSIL.

The gene calls are TRBV9 and TRBJ1-3; a weak D match, TRBD1 (6 bases). Trimming removed 0 bases from V and 2 bases from J, with 12 bases in between. This CDR3 contains 16 residues. Per germline, CDR1 SGDLS and CDR2 YYNGEE. This CDR3 is CASSVAGAGAGNTIYF. The CDR3 DNA follows: TGTGCCAGCAGCGTAGCTGGGGCAGGGGCTGGAAACACCATATATTTT. The full variable domain, its missing parts supplied by reference TRBV9 and TRBJ1-3, is DSGVTQTPKHLITATGQRVTLRCSPRSGDLSVYWYQQSLDQGLQFLIQYYNGEERAKGNILERFSAQQFPDLHSELNLSSLELGDSALYFCASSVAGAGAGNTIYFGEGSWLTVV.

The sample holds a few counts of this clone. The CDR3 DNA reads TGCGCCAGCAGCTTGGCCAGCTCCTATAATTCACCCCTCCACTTT. Encoded protein: CASSLASSYNSPLHF. The chain is built from TRBV5-1 and TRBJ1-6; D gene ambiguous. Germline-derived CDR1 and CDR2 are SGHRS and YFSETQ. With 0 bases removed from V and 0 bases from J, the gap between germline ends came to 4 bases. The CDR3 consists of 15 residues.

The chain couples TRBV29-1 to TRBJ2-7; D might be TRBD1 (6 bases). Trimming shortened V by 4 bases and J by 3 bases, and 13 bases separated the two germline ends. This CDR3 is built from 13 residues. The germline CDR1 and CDR2 sequences are SQVTM and ANQGSEA. The chain's CDR3 is CSVGQGILYEQYF. CDR3 sequence (DNA): TGCAGCGTTGGGCAGGGGATACTCTACGAGCAGTACTTC.

This rearrangement joins TRBV5-8 to TRBJ1-6; D is undetermined. The CDR3 runs 14 residues. Between the trimmed V and J ends, which lost 4 bases and 4 bases, there was a span of 9 bases. Germline V gives CDR1 SGHTS, CDR2 YDEGEE. CDR3 bases: TGTGCCAGCAGCCGACGGAGTTATAATTCACCCCTCCACTTT. It specifies CASSRRSYNSPLHF.

This clone has only a few counts. The V and J genes are TRBV3-1 (or the pseudogene TRBV3-2) and TRBJ2-1; 7 nucleotides line up with TRBD2. The CDR3 consists of 16 residues. J gave up 1 base and V 0 bases, and 3 bases lay outside the gene matches. Germline V gives CDR1 LGHDT, CDR2 YNNKEL (reference sequence). This CDR3 is CASSQDRGLSYNEQFF. CDR3 nucleotide sequence: TGTGCCAGCAGCCAAGATCGGGGACTATCCTACAATGAGCAGTTCTTC.

A word on this clone: The sample contains more than one DNA sequence encoding this CDR3. The rearrangement uses TRBV28 and TRBJ1-2; D gene unclear. Trimming pared 4 bases from V and 1 base from J, leaving 4 bases between. The CDR3 is 12 amino acids. The germline gives CDR1 MDHEN, CDR2 SYDVKM. The CDR3 sequence is CASSSGNYGYTF. In nucleotides, the CDR3 is TGTGCCAGCAGTTCGGGTAACTATGGCTACACCTTC.

This clone was seen just once. The junction shows a germline mismatch at one end, possibly a read error. The chain recombines TRBV6-5 with TRBJ1-5; 9 bases map to TRBD1. This CDR3 has 15 residues. Germline CDR1 reads MNHEY; CDR2 reads SVGAGI. The CDR3 coding sequence is TGTGTCAGCAGCACTACAGGGGGCCGTGGTCAGCCCCAGCATTTT. Translating it yields CVSSTTGGRGQPQHF.

This chain links TRBV30 with TRBJ1-1, with 8 nucleotides matching TRBD1. The CDR3 length is 12 residues. Losses at the gene ends were 0 bases for V and 8 bases for J; bases not matched to a gene: 2. Per the germline V gene, CDR1 is GTSNPN and CDR2 is SVGIG (reference sequence). CDR3 sequence (DNA): TGTGCCTGGAGTGTTACAGGGGGGGAAGCTTTCTTT. This codes for CAWSVTGGEAFF.

This chain connects TRBV10-3 to TRBJ1-1; a possible D gene is TRBD1 (6 bases). V lost 7 bases to trimming and J lost 4 bases, with 16 bases between them. CDR3 size: 14 residues. CDR1 and CDR2 (germline): ENHRY, SYGVKD. CDR3 sequence reads: CAINRGASSTEAFF. The CDR3 nucleotides read TGTGCCATCAATCGGGGGGCTAGTAGCACTGAAGCTTTCTTT.

Points on this clone: Other DNA sequences in this sample translate to the same CDR3. The chain has TRBV19 and TRBJ1-1, with TRBD1 matching 9 bases. The CDR3 has 14 residues. Germline loops: CDR1 LNHDA, CDR2 SQIVND (reference sequence). V was pared by 8 bases and J by 4 bases, with 8 bases of the junction left unmatched. The CDR3 sequence: CASSLQGAGTEAFF. The CDR3 DNA follows: TGTGCCAGTTCTCTACAGGGGGCGGGCACTGAAGCTTTCTTT. Supplemented by reference TRBV19 and TRBJ1-1, the full variable domain reads DGGITQSPKYLFRKEGQNVTLSCEQNLNHDAMYWYRQDPGQGLRLIYYSQIVNDFQKGDIAEGYSVSREKKESFPLTVTSAQKNPTAFYLCASSLQGAGTEAFFGQGTRLTVV.

This clone is a singleton in its sample. This sample includes further DNA sequences coding for the same CDR3. The J gene is TRBJ2-7, the V gene TRBV18; the D gene is possibly TRBD2 (5 bases). The CDR3 is made up of 13 amino acids. The germline V and J ends were trimmed by 2 bases and 0 bases, with 5 bases remaining between them. Germline loops: CDR1 KGHSH, CDR2 LQKENI. The CDR3 nucleotides read TGTGCCAGCTCACCAGCGGGCTCCTACGAGCAGTACTTC. Amino acid sequence: CASSPAGSYEQYF.

This sequence joins TRBV12-3 or TRBV12-4 and TRBJ2-1; 7 nucleotides line up with TRBD1. CDR3 size: 13 residues. The V and J ends lost 3 bases and 6 bases, in that order; junction bases with no gene match: 2. Here the CDR3 DNA reads TGTGCCAGCAGTTTGAGGACAGGCAATGAGCAGTTCTTC. It codes for CASSLRTGNEQFF.

The chain has TRBV5-1 and TRBJ1-4; TRBD1 is a possible D gene (6 bases). Deletions cut 2 bases from V and 8 bases from J, with 10 bases between. The CDR3 loop spans 13 amino acids. Germline CDR1 reads SGHRS; CDR2 reads YFSETQ. CDR3 nucleotides: TGCGCCAGCAGCTTACGAGACAGGGAAAAACTGTTTTTT. Amino acid sequence: CASSLRDREKLFF. Variable domain in full (rest from reference TRBV5-1 and TRBJ1-4): KAGVTQTPRYLIKTRGQQVTLSCSPISGHRSVSWYQQTPGQGLQFLFEYFSETQRNKGNFPGRFSGRQFSNSRSEMNVSTLELGDSALYLCASSLRDREKLFFGSGTQLSVL.

The chain carries TRBV7-2 and TRBJ1-2; D uncertain. Looked up from germline, CDR1 is SGHTA and CDR2 is FQGNSA. The CDR3 runs 13 residues. V lost 5 bases and J 8 bases, leaving 15 bases between the germline ends. The CDR3 is CASSHDGDRGYTF. The CDR3 DNA sequence: TGTGCCAGCAGCCACGACGGGGATCGAGGCTACACCTTC.

The chain recombines TRBV3-1 (or the pseudogene TRBV3-2) with TRBJ1-1; the D is unclear. The CDR3 is 13 amino acids. Between the trimmed V and J ends, which lost 3 bases and 6 bases, there was a span of 11 bases. Germline assignment: CDR1 LGHDT and CDR2 YNNKEL (reference sequence). This CDR3 reads CASSQREGSEAFF. Here the CDR3 DNA reads TGTGCCAGCAGCCAGAGGGAGGGCTCTGAAGCTTTCTTT.

The chain recombines TRBV16 with TRBJ1-1; TRBD1 matches at 7 bases. Trimming took 0 bases from V and 1 from J; bases not matched to a gene: 14. This CDR3 is 19 amino acids long. Germline V gene sequence: CDR1 KGHSY, CDR2 FQNENV. CDR3 amino acids: CASSQSRHRDSRTNTEAFF. CDR3 DNA: TGTGCCAGCAGCCAATCTAGACACCGGGACAGCCGGACGAACACTGAAGCTTTCTTT.

The chain is built from TRBV28 and TRBJ2-7, with 9 bases aligning to TRBD1. Trimming took 4 bases from V and 4 from J; bases not matched to a gene: 5. CDR1 and CDR2 from the germline V gene are MDHEN and SYDVKM. The CDR3 sequence is 14 residues long. DNA for the CDR3: TGTGCCAGCAGTTCAGGGACAGGGTCATACGAGCAGTACTTC. Translating it yields CASSSGTGSYEQYF.

This chain joins TRBV19 and TRBJ2-4; tentative D call: TRBD1 (5 bases). Germline-derived CDR1 and CDR2 are LNHDA and SQIVND (reference sequence). The CDR3 runs 15 residues. Trimming cost V 2 bases and J 4 bases, with 12 bases left between them. CDR3 region: CASSIPTAGKNIQYF. The CDR3 DNA follows: TGTGCCAGTAGTATACCGACAGCTGGAAAAAACATTCAGTACTTC.

The rearrangement uses TRBV18 and TRBJ1-1; no firm D call. The V gene's germline CDR1 is KGHSH and CDR2 LQKENI. V was shortened by 1 base and J by 4 bases, with 16 bases between the two germline ends. The CDR3 extends over 16 amino acids. CDR3 sequence reads: CASSPLGQIRATEAFF. The CDR3 DNA reads as TGTGCCAGCTCACCACTTGGGCAGATTAGAGCCACTGAAGCTTTCTTT. The complete variable domain, with remaining parts taken from reference TRBV18 and TRBJ1-1, reads NAGVMQNPRHLVRRRGQEARLRCSPMKGHSHVYWYRQLPEEGLKFMVYLQKENIIDESGMPKERFSAEFPKEGPSILRIQQVVRGDSAAYFCASSPLGQIRATEAFFGQGTRLTVV.

This chain connects TRBV3-1 (or the pseudogene TRBV3-2) to TRBJ2-3, with D perhaps matching TRBD2 (5 bases). The V and J ends lost 2 bases and 5 bases respectively, with 8 bases between them. CDR1 LGHDT and CDR2 YNNKEL come from the germline V gene (reference sequence). The CDR3 loop spans 13 amino acids. CDR3 nucleotides: TGTGCCAGCAGCCAATCCGGGGTAGATACGCAGTATTTT. Translated, it gives CASSQSGVDTQYF.